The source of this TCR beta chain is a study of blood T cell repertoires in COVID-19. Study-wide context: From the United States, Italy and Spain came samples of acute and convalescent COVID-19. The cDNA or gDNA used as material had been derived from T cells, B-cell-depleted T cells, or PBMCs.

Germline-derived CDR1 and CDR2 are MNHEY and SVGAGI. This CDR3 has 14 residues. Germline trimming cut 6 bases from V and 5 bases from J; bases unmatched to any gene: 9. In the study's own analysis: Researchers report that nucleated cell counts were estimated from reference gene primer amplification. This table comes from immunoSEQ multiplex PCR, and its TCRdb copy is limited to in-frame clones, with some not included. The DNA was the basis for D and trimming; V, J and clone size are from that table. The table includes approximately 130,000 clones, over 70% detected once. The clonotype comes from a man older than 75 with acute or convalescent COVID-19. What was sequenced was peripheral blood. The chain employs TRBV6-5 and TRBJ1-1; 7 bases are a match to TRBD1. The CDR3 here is CASSSTGPGTEAFF. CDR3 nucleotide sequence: TGTGCCAGCAGCTCGACAGGGCCAGGGACTGAAGCTTTCTTT.